The rows below give T cell receptor beta chains drawn from one sample of a study of CD8 T cells in ankylosing spondylitis. TCRdb reprocessed the 5' RACE reads via MiXCR and lists one record per CDR3 protein. Of some 140,000 distinct CDR3 sequences in the sample, 6% to 8.5% were seen once. The sequenced sample consisted of blood, either unsorted or a sorted T cell fraction (not recorded which). These receptors originate from a female donor with ankylosing spondylitis or in good health (not recorded which). The CDR3 runs from the conserved cysteine through the conserved F or W. Size values are once, few and many counts, or a class for expanded clones, and some rows have none.

abundance,v_gene,j_gene,CDR3aa
many,TRBV2,TRBJ1-5,CASTAEANSNQPQHF
few,TRBV20-1,TRBJ2-2,CSAERSGNDGELFF
-,TRBV7-9,TRBJ2-1,CASSLEAFDEQFF
many,TRBV20-1,TRBJ1-2,CSAGQNYGYTF
many,TRBV7-7,TRBJ2-2,CASSPYGGTGELFF
many,TRBV20-1,TRBJ2-7,CSATSSRGGHEQYF
many,TRBV5-1,TRBJ2-1,CASSDQGASYNEQFF
few,TRBV20-1,TRBJ2-7,CSASRLAGVFEQYF
few,TRBV6-1,TRBJ1-1,CASSEGWTPEAWAFF
many,TRBV5-1,TRBJ2-3,CASSLAKGADTQYF
many,TRBV12-3/TRBV12-4,TRBJ1-1,CASTLDGNTEAFF
-,TRBV12-3/TRBV12-4,TRBJ2-1,CASSTRNPRDEQFF
-,TRBV13,TRBJ2-5,CASSLATGPKEGTQYF
many,TRBV5-6,TRBJ1-5,CASSLAGQTVFSNQPQHF
many,TRBV27,TRBJ2-2,CASSPGTGFGELFF
many,TRBV5-1,TRBJ1-1,CASSTPGGTEAFF